This T cell receptor beta chain was captured by sequencing in a study of cytomegalovirus exposure and HLA in healthy donors. The PCR had 60 Vbeta and 13 Jbeta primers. Method: immunoSEQ multiplex PCR; TCRdb's copy keeps in-frame clones and lacks some. The data hold nearly 95,000 clones, with roughly two thirds observed a single time. The CDR3 length is 13 residues. Trimming removed 7 bases from V and 7 bases from J, with 16 bases in between. The V gene's germline CDR1 is MNHNY and CDR2 SVGAGI (reference sequence). Study-wide results and caveats: It was 164 TCR beta chains that were listed as cytomegalovirus-associated. The only immune exposure information that was available was CMV serostatus.

Points on this clone: Antigen specificity is unknown.

This sequence joins TRBV6-6 and TRBJ1-2; perhaps TRBD1 as D (5 bases). The specimen sequenced was PBMCs. The TCR originated in a young woman in good health and CMV-seronegative. The CDR3: CASTGRGFGGYTF. The CDR3 DNA reads as TGTGCCAGCACAGGGAGGGGTTTTGGTGGCTACACCTTC.